Sequencing of this T cell receptor (beta chain) was carried out in a study of a mutant IDH1 vaccine in newly diagnosed glioma. Across the study: First vaccine doses came 4-6 weeks after radiotherapy alone, or with temozolomide cycles. Mean patient age was around 40 years; about 60% were male and approximately 40% female. Former treatment meant radiotherapy, temozolomide, or both; the majority had gotten both.

TCRdb's table, derived via immunoSEQ multiplex PCR, lists solely in-frame clones and lacks some. The sample has fewer than 30,000 clones; about 77% are singletons. Described time point: week 11, during vaccination. What each vaccine dose contained was 300 ug of mutant IDH1 20-mer peptide, accompanied by topical imiquimod. Donors harbored newly found WHO grade 3 or 4 IDH1-mutant, ATRX-lost astrocytomas. For this clone: Its target is not known.

V was clipped by 4 bases and J by 0 bases, with 5 bases between them. From germline, CDR1 is KGHSH and CDR2 LQKENI. CDR3 length: 13 residues. The receptor comes from a woman aged 18-30 years with glioma. The chain uses TRBV18 and TRBJ2-3; D gene ambiguous. This specimen consisted of PBMCs, obtained from a glioma patient whose treatment included an IDH1 peptide vaccine. The CDR3 nucleotides read TGTGCCAGCTCACTCTATAGCACAGATACGCAGTATTTT. Translating gives CASSLYSTDTQYF.